The 27 T cell receptor beta chains reported below all come from one sample, sequenced in a study of identical twins. TCRdb fed the 5' RACE reads into MiXCR, producing one record per CDR3 protein. The repertoire holds 600,000 to 700,000 distinct CDR3 sequences, with about 20% as singletons. The sample also formed part of further work on T cells expressing NK-cell markers.

The sequencing input was PBMCs. These receptor sequences come from a young woman in good health.

This clonotype was found a few times. The chain recombines TRBV6-2 or TRBV6-3 with TRBJ2-7; D uncertain. V lost 4 bases and J lost 6, with 10 bases in between. The CDR3 sequence is 12 residues long. From germline, CDR1 is MNHEY and CDR2 SVGEGT. The CDR3 DNA is TGTGCCAGCAGTTCTCGAAGGACCGAGCAGTACTTC. This translates into CASSSRRTEQYF.

This clonotype was counted many times. The chain has TRBV6-5 and TRBJ2-5; no reliable D call. This CDR3 region has 13 residues. Trimming pared 0 bases from V and 4 bases from J, leaving 6 bases between. Germline V gene data show CDR1 as MNHEY and CDR2 as SVGAGI. The CDR3 region has the DNA TGTGCCAGCAGTTACTCTGGTGGAGAGACCCAGTACTTC. It codes for CASSYSGGETQYF.

This clonotype was counted ten times or more. The chain uses TRBV12-3 or TRBV12-4 and TRBJ2-7; D unclear. Trimming shortened V by 5 bases and J by 2 bases, and 13 bases separated the two germline ends. CDR3 length: 14 residues. The chain's CDR3 is CASSVGGGPYEQYF. Written as DNA, the CDR3 is TGTGCCAGCAGTGTGGGCGGCGGCCCCTACGAGCAGTACTTC.

This clonotype was seen just once. V and J are TRBV5-4 and TRBJ2-4; TRBD2 aligns across 8 bases. The CDR3 has 20 amino acids. Germline assignment: CDR1 SGHNT and CDR2 YYREEE (reference sequence). V lost 3 bases and J lost 1; bases outside the gene matches: 18. DNA for the CDR3: TGTGCCAGCAGCTCACGACTAGCGCAAGCCCTAAGCCTGGCCAAAAACATTCAGTACTTC. Its protein is CASSSRLAQALSLAKNIQYF. The full variable domain, in which reference TRBV5-4 and TRBJ2-4 provide the parts outside the CDR3, is ETGVTQSPTHLIKTRGQQVTLRCSSQSGHNTVSWYQQALGQGPQFIFQYYREEENGRGNFPPRFSGLQFPNYSSELNVNALELDDSALYLCASSSRLAQALSLAKNIQYFGAGTRLSVL.

This clonotype was counted a few times. The chain joins TRBV5-1 to TRBJ2-1; 12 bases fit TRBD2. This CDR3 comprises 17 residues. Germline V gene sequence: CDR1 SGHRS, CDR2 YFSETQ. Losses at the gene ends were 0 bases for V and 8 bases for J; bases not matched to a gene: 9. The chain's CDR3 is CASSLDLLAGGPYEQFF. CDR3 nucleotide sequence: TGCGCCAGCAGCTTGGATCTGCTAGCGGGAGGGCCTTATGAGCAGTTCTTC. The variable domain in full, with the rest retrieved from reference TRBV5-1 and TRBJ2-1, is KAGVTQTPRYLIKTRGQQVTLSCSPISGHRSVSWYQQTPGQGLQFLFEYFSETQRNKGNFPGRFSGRQFSNSRSEMNVSTLELGDSALYLCASSLDLLAGGPYEQFFGPGTRLTVL.

This chain joins TRBV7-9 and TRBJ2-3; perhaps D is TRBD1 or TRBD2 (6 bases each). Trimming left V 3 bases short and J 6 bases short, with 16 bases between. Germline lookup yields CDR1 SEHNR and CDR2 FQNEAQ (reference sequence). CDR3 length equals 15 residues. The CDR3 region has the DNA TGTGCCAGCAGCTTTGGGGGGCCACCGCCCGATACGCAGTATTTT. It encodes CASSFGGPPPDTQYF.

V and J are TRBV20-1 and TRBJ2-1; a weak D match, TRBD2 (8 bases). Deletions cut 6 bases from V and 3 bases from J, with 18 bases between. This CDR3 is 15 amino acids long. From germline, CDR1 is DFQATT and CDR2 SNEGSKA (reference sequence). The CDR3 nucleotides read TGCAGTGCGACCAAAGCGGGGGACAGCTACAATGAGCAGTTCTTC. Its protein is CSATKAGDSYNEQFF.

This clonotype was detected ten times or more. The chain recombines TRBV5-1 with TRBJ2-7, with 8 bases that match TRBD2. The trim removed 7 bases at V and 5 bases at J, leaving 20 bases unmatched. Germline loops: CDR1 SGHRS, CDR2 YFSETQ. The CDR3 totals 17 residues. The CDR3 bases are TGCGCCAGCGCCTCGCATCTGCGGGGGGCCTCCCGAAACGAGCAGTACTTC. Translation: CASASHLRGASRNEQYF.

This clonotype was observed a few times. The rearrangement joins TRBV9 to TRBJ2-1; TRBD2 aligns across 7 bases. In germline, CDR1 is SGDLS, CDR2 YYNGEE. V was pared by 5 bases and J by 6 bases, with 5 bases of the junction left unmatched. This CDR3 spans 13 amino acids. The CDR3 loop reads CASSSLAFNEQFF. The CDR3 DNA sequence: TGTGCCAGCAGTTCACTAGCGTTCAATGAGCAGTTCTTC.

Concerning this clonotype itself: The junction does not match germline at one end; this may be a read error. V and J are TRBV12-3 or TRBV12-4 and TRBJ1-5; TRBD1 matches at 8 bases. This CDR3 contains 16 residues. CDR3 amino acids: CASRLGTGIVNQPQHF. CDR3 bases: TGTGCCAGCAGGTTAGGGACAGGTATTGTCAATCAGCCCCAGCATTTT.

This clonotype was counted a few times. This chain uses TRBV12-3 or TRBV12-4 with TRBJ1-4; a possible D gene is TRBD1 (6 bases). The CDR3 length is 15 residues. V was clipped by 6 bases and J by 8 bases, with 19 bases between them. Written as DNA, the CDR3 is TGTGCCAGCAGCCTAGGTCGCGGGGGCCACGAAAAACTGTTTTTT. Its protein product is CASSLGRGGHEKLFF.

The chain links TRBV5-1 to TRBJ1-2; D is undetermined. Germline CDR1 reads SGHRS; CDR2 reads YFSETQ. The CDR3 spans 14 residues. V lost 3 bases, J lost 4 bases, and 13 bases lay in between. The CDR3 reads CASSSLGDFYGYTF. In nucleotides, the CDR3 is TGCGCCAGCAGCTCCCTGGGAGACTTCTATGGCTACACCTTC.

This chain links TRBV29-1 with TRBJ2-1; 13 bases line up with TRBD2. This CDR3 is built from 13 residues. V lost 7 bases and J lost 8; bases outside the gene matches: 5. The germline gives CDR1 SQVTM, CDR2 ANQGSEA. CDR3 sequence reads: CSGGTSGTHEQFF. CDR3 DNA sequence: TGCAGCGGGGGGACTAGCGGGACGCATGAGCAGTTCTTC.

V gene TRBV2 combines with J gene TRBJ1-5; the D gene is possibly TRBD1 (6 bases). Trimming removed 4 bases at V and 4 bases at J, with 11 bases between. Germline V gene data show CDR1 as SNHLY and CDR2 as FYNNEI. CDR3 size: 14 residues. CDR3 region: CASSAQGMNQPQHF. The CDR3 bases are TGTGCCAGCAGTGCCCAGGGGATGAATCAGCCCCAGCATTTT. Filled out from reference TRBV2 and TRBJ1-5, the complete variable domain reads EPEVTQTPSHQVTQMGQEVILRCVPISNHLYFYWYRQILGQKVEFLVSFYNNEISEKSEIFDDQFSVERPDGSNFTLKIRSTKLEDSAMYFCASSAQGMNQPQHFGDGTRLSIL.

This clonotype came up many times. In DNA form, the CDR3 reads TGCGCCAGCAGCTTGGGGCCTAGCGGGAACTTCTACGAGCAGTACTTC. It codes for CASSLGPSGNFYEQYF. The gene calls are TRBV5-1 and TRBJ2-7, with 9 nucleotides matching TRBD2. The J segment lost 3 bases and the V segment lost 0 bases, leaving 7 bases of the junction unmatched. The CDR3 is 16 residues long. Germline CDR1 reads SGHRS; CDR2 reads YFSETQ.

The chain employs TRBV12-3 or TRBV12-4 and TRBJ2-1; D gene uncertain. The CDR3 contains 12 residues. V dropped 1 base and J dropped 9 bases, with 7 bases sitting between them. The CDR3 nucleotides read TGTGCCAGCAGTTTAGTAGATAGTGAGCAGTTCTTC. It codes for CASSLVDSEQFF.

The V call is TRBV5-1, the J call TRBJ2-7; possibly TRBD1 or TRBD2 for D (5 bases each). The CDR3 spans 15 residues. V was cut by 4 bases and J by 4 bases, with 18 bases left in between. Germline V gives CDR1 SGHRS, CDR2 YFSETQ. The DNA for the CDR3 is TGCGCCAGCAGCCCTGGACCGGGACCGGTATACGAGCAGTACTTC. This sequence encodes CASSPGPGPVYEQYF.

The chain links TRBV20-1 to TRBJ1-1, with D uncertain. V was shortened by 6 bases and J by 11 bases, with 16 bases between the two germline ends. The CDR3 loop spans 11 amino acids. Per germline, CDR1 DFQATT and CDR2 SNEGSKA (reference sequence). The CDR3 region is CSAVRSSWAFF. CDR3 sequence (DNA): TGCAGTGCGGTGAGGTCAAGCTGGGCTTTCTTT.

Only a few counts were recorded for this clonotype. V is TRBV12-3 or TRBV12-4 and J is TRBJ2-3; possibly TRBD2 for D (5 bases). The CDR3 runs to 12 residues. The V gene lost 7 bases and the J gene lost 7 bases, with 12 bases spanning the gap. CDR3 loop: CASTEGGYTQYF. In DNA form, the CDR3 reads TGTGCCAGCACCGAGGGCGGATATACGCAGTATTTT.

This clonotype showed up just a few times. The V call is TRBV4-2, the J call TRBJ2-7; the D gene could be TRBD1 or TRBD2 (5 bases each). V was cut by 2 bases and J by 5 bases, with 13 bases left in between. Looked up from germline, CDR1 is LGHNA and CDR2 is YNFKEQ. This CDR3 has 14 amino acids. The CDR3 region is CASSQSGGTHEQYF. CDR3 sequence (DNA): TGTGCCAGCAGCCAATCGGGTGGGACCCACGAGCAGTACTTC.

The chain couples TRBV7-9 to TRBJ1-1; D might be TRBD1 (5 bases). Germline V gene lookup returns CDR1 SEHNR and CDR2 FQNEAQ (reference sequence). CDR3 length: 15 amino acids. With 5 bases removed from V and 4 bases from J, the gap between germline ends came to 17 bases. The CDR3: CASSTRGGVGTEAFF. The CDR3 bases are TGTGCCAGCAGCACCCGTGGGGGGGTAGGCACTGAAGCTTTCTTT.

CDR3 coding DNA: TGTGCCACAGGGACCGCACGGTACGAGCAGTACTTC. Encoded protein: CATGTARYEQYF. The chain couples TRBV10-3 to TRBJ2-7; possibly TRBD1 or TRBD2 for D (5 bases each). The CDR3 extends over 12 amino acids. The V gene's germline CDR1 is ENHRY and CDR2 SYGVKD. The ends were cut back, 10 bases at V and 4 bases at J, with 14 bases in the middle.

The table lists this clonotype with a few counts. The chain couples TRBV25-1 to TRBJ1-1, with a tentative D call TRBD1 (5 bases). This CDR3 spans 15 amino acids. The V and J ends lost 11 bases and 3 bases respectively, with 22 bases between them. The germline gives CDR1 MGHDK, CDR2 SYGVNS. The chain's CDR3 is CASLGGGAEDTEAFF. The DNA for the CDR3 is TGTGCCTCCCTGGGGGGTGGGGCGGAGGACACTGAAGCTTTCTTT.

The sample holds many counts of this clonotype. V and J are TRBV5-5 and TRBJ2-2, with D possibly matching TRBD2 (5 bases). With 4 bases removed from V and 2 bases from J, the gap between germline ends came to 15 bases. CDR3 size: 16 residues. Germline values: CDR1 SGHKS, CDR2 YYEKEE (reference sequence). The CDR3 sequence: CASSAFREDNTGELFF. The CDR3 nucleotides read TGTGCCAGCAGCGCTTTCCGGGAAGATAACACCGGGGAGCTGTTTTTT.

This clonotype was seen more than once but under ten times. The chain links TRBV20-1 to TRBJ1-2; no clear D gene. The CDR3 runs to 11 residues. Germline CDR1 and CDR2: DFQATT and SNEGSKA (reference sequence). The CDR3 coding sequence is TGCAGACTCGTCCCTAACTATGGCTACACCTTC. Its protein is CRLVPNYGYTF.

J is TRBJ2-7 and V is TRBV20-1; D is perhaps TRBD2 (5 bases). CDR3 size: 13 residues. V lost 5 bases and J 7 bases, leaving 18 bases between the germline ends. In germline, CDR1 is DFQATT, CDR2 SNEGSKA (reference sequence). The CDR3 sequence is CSAASYPAVEQYF. In DNA, the CDR3 is TGCAGTGCTGCTAGCTACCCGGCTGTAGAGCAGTACTTC.

V is TRBV20-1 and J is TRBJ2-1; the D gene is possibly TRBD2 (5 bases). CDR1 and CDR2 from the germline V gene are DFQATT and SNEGSKA (reference sequence). This CDR3 spans 11 amino acids. The V and J ends lost 3 bases and 9 bases respectively, with 9 bases between them. DNA of the CDR3: TGCAGTGCTAGCGACTATGGTGAGCAGTTCTTC. This codes for CSASDYGEQFF.